Listed below are T cell receptor beta chains from one sample, sequenced in a study of pediatric ulcerative colitis. Data came from immunoSEQ multiplex PCR; TCRdb stores just in-frame clones and leaves some out. The table lists 59,000 or so clones, around four fifths of them singletons. Specimen: blood. The receptors originated from a boy younger than 18 with moderate ulcerative colitis. The conserved cysteine and the conserved F or W are not part of the CDR3 here.

v_call	cdr3_length	j_call	cdr3_aa
TRBV7-6	12	TRBJ1-6	ASRSGIPNSPLH
TRBV5-1	13	TRBJ1-4	ASSLEGLSKEKLF
TRBV4-1	12	TRBJ2-5	ASSRRLVDETQY
TRBV19	12	TRBJ2-5	ASSMGANQETQY
TRBV18	13	TRBJ2-1	ASSPRRDVYNEQF
TRBV30	12	TRBJ1-1	AWTLLWGFTEAF
TRBV11-1	16	TRBJ2-3	ASSSGTSGSYTTDTQY
TRBV4-3	15	TRBJ2-1	ASSQDARGSSYNEQF
TRBV7-9	15	TRBJ1-4	ASSGNRGATTNEKLF
TRBV7-9	13	TRBJ1-1	ASTHGGGMNTEAF
TRBV5-1	13	TRBJ1-6	ASSLSAGDNSPLH
TRBV7-6	16	TRBJ2-7	ASSSYPPQGPRSYEQY
TRBV2	10	TRBJ1-5	ASSFADQPQH
TRBV4-2	14	TRBJ2-3	ASSHLSGRRTDTQY
TRBV30	11	TRBJ1-2	AWSVGGPYGYT
TRBV7-6	13	TRBJ2-2	ASSPARGNTGELF
TRBV19	13	TRBJ1-3	ASRTEDISGNTIY
TRBV6-1	12	TRBJ1-1	ASSDGQGDTEAF
TRBV6-1	10	TRBJ1-2	ASSWTNYGYT
TRBV2	12	TRBJ2-4	ASRRAVAKNIQY
TRBV4-2	12	TRBJ1-1	ASSQDMGFTEAF
TRBV6-5	12	TRBJ2-7	ASSWDSGPYEQY
TRBV27	14	TRBJ2-7	ASSLSAGDLINEQY
TRBV28	12	TRBJ2-1	ASSLTSGSSEQF
TRBV7-3	13	TRBJ2-7	ASSLTADGSYEQY